Listed here are 17 T cell receptor beta chains from one sample, sequenced in a study of shared T cell receptors in the human thymus. Libraries were prepared by immunoSEQ multiplex PCR; TCRdb keeps only in-frame clonotypes and omits some of them. The table lists around 730,000 clones, around 85% of them singletons, with roughly 0.01% in the top ten. This same sample was also taken into another study, of human thymus T cells.

Sequenced input: thymocytes. Every receptor here comes from a girl less than two years old with a congenital heart defect.

V usage is TRBV25-1 and J usage is TRBJ1-4; tentative D call: TRBD1 (5 bases). The V gene lost 6 bases and the J gene lost 5 bases, with 22 bases spanning the gap. CDR1 and CDR2 from the germline V gene are MGHDK and SYGVNS. The CDR3 is 17 residues long. CDR3 sequence: CASSSPRATGENEKLFF. CDR3 sequence (DNA): TGTGCCAGCAGCTCCCCCCGGGCTACAGGAGAGAATGAAAAACTGTTTTTT.

This clone appeared once. CDR3 residues: CASTGPGGNTIYF. The CDR3 coding sequence is TGCGCCAGCACTGGCCCGGGGGGAAACACCATATATTTT. The chain has TRBV10-2 and TRBJ1-3; D is ambiguous. Trimming left V 7 bases short and J 4 bases short, with 11 bases between. Germline loops: CDR1 WSHSY, CDR2 SAAADI. The CDR3 contains 13 residues.

V usage is TRBV5-4 and J usage is TRBJ2-7; maybe TRBD1 (6 bases). The CDR3 totals 17 residues. V was clipped by 4 bases and J by 4 bases, with 24 bases between them. The V gene's germline CDR1 is SGHNT and CDR2 YYREEE (reference sequence). The CDR3 loop reads CASSRRQAPNVPYEQYF. In nucleotides, the CDR3 is TGTGCCAGCAGCCGCAGACAGGCCCCCAATGTGCCTTACGAGCAGTACTTC.

The V and J genes are TRBV4-1 and TRBJ1-2; D gene unclear. The CDR3 covers 13 residues. Germline V gives CDR1 MGHRA, CDR2 YSYEKL. Trimming stripped 1 base from V and 4 bases from J, with 7 bases between. CDR3 region: CASSQGQIYGYTF. The CDR3, as DNA: TGCGCCAGCAGCCAAGGGCAGATCTATGGCTACACCTTC.

The gene calls are TRBV11-2 and TRBJ2-3, with D possibly TRBD1 on 6 matching bases. CDR1 is SGHAT, CDR2 FQNNGV, per germline. The CDR3 runs to 16 residues. Trimming cost V 5 bases and J 2 bases, with 17 bases left between them. The CDR3 DNA reads as TGTGCCAGCAGCGCCGACCGGACAGAAGCCACAGATACGCAGTATTTT. This translates into CASSADRTEATDTQYF.

This chain connects TRBV4-1 to TRBJ2-1, with TRBD1 matching over 10 bases. Germline lookup yields CDR1 MGHRA and CDR2 YSYEKL. Trimming at V came to 0 bases and at J to 5 bases, leaving 13 bases not matched to a gene. The CDR3 sequence is 19 residues long. DNA of the CDR3: TGCGCCAGCAGCCAAGATGCCCCTGGGGACAGGGGACGACACAATGAGCAGTTCTTC. It translates to CASSQDAPGDRGRHNEQFF.

The chain joins TRBV5-1 to TRBJ2-3, with TRBD2 as a possible D gene (7 bases). This CDR3 is 15 amino acids long. Per germline, CDR1 SGHRS and CDR2 YFSETQ. With 6 bases removed from V and 4 bases from J, the gap between germline ends came to 18 bases. CDR3 amino acids: CASTKGGAWADTQYF. The CDR3 DNA is TGCGCCAGCACGAAAGGGGGGGCATGGGCAGATACGCAGTATTTT.

The rearrangement links TRBV5-1 to TRBJ1-1, with D perhaps TRBD1 (5 bases). The CDR3 totals 17 residues. Germline V CDR1 and CDR2: SGHRS, YFSETQ. Trimming stripped 0 bases from V and 0 bases from J, with 15 bases between. The CDR3 DNA sequence: TGCGCCAGCAGCTTGGGGGCAGACAGACCAATGAACACTGAAGCTTTCTTT. Translating it yields CASSLGADRPMNTEAFF.

This chain uses TRBV5-1 with TRBJ1-2; 8 nucleotides align to TRBD1. Germline CDR1 SGHRS, CDR2 YFSETQ. Trimming took 4 bases from V and 4 from J; bases not matched to a gene: 18. There are 18 residues in the CDR3. Here the CDR3 reads CASSVERTQGAPLYGYTF. The DNA for the CDR3 is TGCGCCAGCAGCGTGGAACGTACGCAGGGGGCCCCTCTCTATGGCTACACCTTC.

CDR3 in amino acids: CASSFSRESPSSYNSPLHF. The CDR3 nucleotides read TGTGCCAGCAGTTTTAGTCGGGAGTCCCCGAGCTCCTATAATTCACCCCTCCACTTT. The V call is TRBV28, the J call TRBJ1-6, with D hard to call. Trimming stripped 3 bases from V and 0 bases from J, with 18 bases between. The CDR3 loop spans 19 amino acids. Per germline, CDR1 MDHEN and CDR2 SYDVKM.

The chain combines TRBV7-9 with TRBJ2-1; 11 bases fit TRBD2. Germline V lookup: CDR1 SEHNR, CDR2 FQNEAQ (reference sequence). V dropped 5 bases and J dropped 5; count of bases not matched to a gene: 5. The CDR3 has 15 residues. CDR3 in amino acids: CASSLTSGGNNEQFF. DNA for the CDR3: TGTGCCAGCAGCCTAACTAGCGGGGGAAACAATGAGCAGTTCTTC.

J is TRBJ2-2 and V is TRBV30, with TRBD2 matching 9 bases. The germline V gene encodes CDR1 GTSNPN and CDR2 SVGIG (reference sequence). This CDR3 is built from 21 residues. V shed 0 bases and J 4 bases; nucleotides not matched to a gene: 21. The CDR3 here is CAWSVLVWSSGGRRFTGELFF. CDR3 DNA: TGTGCCTGGAGTGTACTGGTTTGGAGTAGCGGGGGCCGACGGTTCACCGGGGAGCTGTTTTTT.

This rearrangement joins TRBV25-1 to TRBJ1-1; the D gene is possibly TRBD1 (5 bases). The germline V and J ends were trimmed by 1 base and 0 bases, with 15 bases remaining between them. Looked up from germline, CDR1 is MGHDK and CDR2 is SYGVNS. This CDR3 has 17 residues. The CDR3 coding sequence is TGTGCCAGCAGTGAATTTGGGGGGACCCAGTTGAACACTGAAGCTTTCTTT. As protein: CASSEFGGTQLNTEAFF. The entire variable domain, with the rest obtained from reference TRBV25-1 and TRBJ1-1, is as follows: EADIYQTPRYLVIGTGKKITLECSQTMGHDKMYWYQQDPGMELHLIHYSYGVNSTEKGDLSSESTVSRIRTEHFPLTLESARPSHTSQYLCASSEFGGTQLNTEAFFGQGTRLTVV.

The J gene is TRBJ2-7, the V gene TRBV13, with D tentatively TRBD1 (6 bases). V dropped 5 bases and J dropped 4 bases, with 18 bases sitting between them. The CDR3 totals 15 residues. Germline CDR1 and CDR2: PRHDT and FYEKMQ (reference sequence). CDR3 residues: CASSTEGTPVYEQYF. For the CDR3, the DNA is TGTGCCAGCAGCACTGAGGGGACACCCGTATACGAGCAGTACTTC.

This sequence joins TRBV5-8 and TRBJ2-7, with D tentatively TRBD1 (5 bases). Germline loops: CDR1 SGHTS, CDR2 YDEGEE. The CDR3 is 17 residues long. The V end was cut by 5 bases, the J end by 3 bases, with 24 bases between. CDR3 loop: CASRSGRAKRFFYEQYF. The CDR3 nucleotides read TGTGCCAGCAGATCGGGCAGGGCGAAACGATTTTTCTACGAGCAGTACTTC.

The V call is TRBV12-5, the J call TRBJ1-1; D might be TRBD1 (6 bases). The CDR3 contains 16 residues. V was clipped by 0 bases and J by 3 bases, with 14 bases between them. The germline V gene has CDR1 LGHNT and CDR2 FRNRAP. Here the CDR3 reads CASGLVRKGEYTEAFF. The CDR3 DNA sequence: TGTGCTAGTGGTTTGGTACGTAAGGGGGAGTACACTGAAGCTTTCTTT.

The chain is built from TRBV19 and TRBJ2-1; 7 bases align to TRBD1. This CDR3 is built from 15 residues. The trim removed 6 bases at V and 5 bases at J, leaving 10 bases unmatched. Germline V gene data show CDR1 as LNHDA and CDR2 as SQIVND (reference sequence). The CDR3 sequence is CASRPRQGLDNEQFF. In DNA, the CDR3 is TGTGCCAGTAGACCTAGACAGGGCTTGGACAATGAGCAGTTCTTC.